The 32 T cell receptor beta chains below were found in one sample sequenced in a study of blood T cell repertoires in COVID-19. Clones were sequenced by immunoSEQ multiplex PCR, and TCRdb holds only the in-frame ones, with some missing. The profile shows about 120,000 clones, about 85% of them singletons. Sequencing used peripheral blood. These receptor sequences come from a woman of 80 years or more with acute or convalescent COVID-19.

CDR3 loop: CASSSYSNRGNNSPLHF. DNA for the CDR3: TGTGCCAGCAGCTCGTATTCGAACAGGGGGAATAATTCACCCCTCCACTTT. The chain employs TRBV7-2 and TRBJ1-6; 8 bases are a match to TRBD1. The CDR3 extends over 17 amino acids. V was clipped by 4 bases and J by 5 bases; unmatched bases: 10. Germline CDR1 SGHTA, CDR2 FQGNSA.

V gene TRBV27 combines with J gene TRBJ1-5; weak D call: TRBD1 (6 bases). From germline, CDR1 is MNHEY and CDR2 SMNVEV (reference sequence). CDR3 length: 13 amino acids. V shed 8 bases and J shed 3 bases, with 11 bases lying between them. The DNA for the CDR3 is TGTGCCAGCGCACAGGGTTTCAATCAGCCCCAGCATTTT. It yields the protein CASAQGFNQPQHF.

The chain uses TRBV3-1 (or the pseudogene TRBV3-2) and TRBJ1-1; 8 nucleotides agree with TRBD1. V shed 6 bases, J shed 1 base, and the junction held 7 bases outside the gene matches. This CDR3 is built from 15 residues. Germline V lookup: CDR1 LGHDT, CDR2 YNNKEL (reference sequence). CDR3 sequence (DNA): TGTGCCAGCAGGCATTGGACAGGGACGAACACTGAAGCTTTCTTT. Translation: CASRHWTGTNTEAFF.

The chain links TRBV7-9 to TRBJ2-1, with 14 bases lining up with TRBD2. The CDR3 loop spans 14 amino acids. V trimming: 5 bases; J trimming: 16 bases; junction bases outside the gene matches: 10. Germline V lookup: CDR1 SEHNR, CDR2 FQNEAQ (reference sequence). The CDR3 reads CASSAGLAGARGFF. The CDR3 bases are TGTGCCAGCAGCGCGGGACTAGCGGGGGCCCGGGGATTCTTC.

The chain has TRBV2 and TRBJ1-1; a possible D gene is TRBD1 (5 bases). The CDR3 contains 13 residues. Germline CDR1 reads SNHLY; CDR2 reads FYNNEI. V lost 8 bases and J 2 bases, leaving 12 bases between the germline ends. This chain's CDR3 is CASGGGVNTEAFF. CDR3 sequence (DNA): TGTGCCAGCGGGGGAGGTGTTAACACTGAAGCTTTCTTT. The whole variable domain, filled in from reference TRBV2 and TRBJ1-1, reads EPEVTQTPSHQVTQMGQEVILRCVPISNHLYFYWYRQILGQKVEFLVSFYNNEISEKSEIFDDQFSVERPDGSNFTLKIRSTKLEDSAMYFCASGGGVNTEAFFGQGTRLTVV.

This chain uses TRBV5-1 with TRBJ2-3; D possibly corresponds to TRBD1 (6 bases). The CDR3 has 14 residues. Germline V gene sequence: CDR1 SGHRS, CDR2 YFSETQ. V was clipped by 1 base and J by 3 bases, with 9 bases between them. Written as DNA, the CDR3 is TGCGCCAGCAGCTTGAACAGGGAGACAGATACGCAGTATTTT. Protein: CASSLNRETDTQYF.

The chain is built from TRBV7-8 and TRBJ2-3, with D perhaps TRBD2 (5 bases). The CDR3 is made up of 11 amino acids. Germline CDR1 and CDR2: SGHVS and FQNEAQ. V dropped 5 bases and J dropped 7 bases, with 7 bases sitting between them. The CDR3 DNA is TGTGCCAGCAGCCCGGGGTATACGCAGTATTTT. Protein product: CASSPGYTQYF. Combining the CDR3 with reference TRBV7-8 and TRBJ2-3 gives the whole variable domain GAGVSQSPRYKVAKRGQDVALRCDPISGHVSLFWYQQALGQGPEFLTYFQNEAQLDKSGLPSDRFFAERPEGSVSTLKIQRTQQEDSAVYLCASSPGYTQYFGPGTRLTVL.

This sequence joins TRBV7-9 and TRBJ2-5, with D maybe TRBD1 (5 bases). The CDR3 loop spans 12 amino acids. Trimming pared 5 bases from V and 8 bases from J, leaving 12 bases between. Per the germline V gene, CDR1 is SEHNR and CDR2 is FQNEAQ (reference sequence). The CDR3 nucleotides read TGTGCCAGCAGCCAAATAGGACAAACCCAGTACTTC. This gives the protein CASSQIGQTQYF.

The V call is TRBV5-4, the J call TRBJ1-2; no definite D call. CDR1 and CDR2 from the germline V gene are SGHNT and YYREEE (reference sequence). CDR3 length equals 15 residues. V lost 4 bases, J lost 0 bases, and 13 bases lay in between. The CDR3: CASSHAGEANYGYTF. In DNA form, the CDR3 reads TGTGCCAGCAGCCACGCTGGGGAGGCTAACTATGGCTACACCTTC.

The CDR3 region has the DNA TGTGCCAGCAGCTTAGTGGGACAGAATGAAAAACTGTTTTTT. Translated: CASSLVGQNEKLFF. This chain uses TRBV7-9 with TRBJ1-4, with 7 bases fitting TRBD1. The germline V gene encodes CDR1 SEHNR and CDR2 FQNEAQ (reference sequence). The CDR3 totals 14 residues. Trimming took 1 base from V and 5 from J; bases not matched to a gene: 1.

The chain has TRBV11-2 and TRBJ1-6; D gene uncertain. CDR1 is SGHAT, CDR2 FQNNGV, per germline. V was pared by 3 bases and J by 9 bases, with 6 bases between. The CDR3 sequence is 12 residues long. The CDR3 region has the DNA TGTGCCAGCAGCTTCAAACTTTCACCCCTCCACTTT. Translation: CASSFKLSPLHF.

The chain uses TRBV2 and TRBJ1-5, with 9 positions matching TRBD1. Germline V gene data show CDR1 as SNHLY and CDR2 as FYNNEI. This CDR3 is 15 amino acids long. After removal of 8 bases from V and 0 bases from J, the junction contained 5 bases not matched to a gene. The CDR3: CASRDRAYSNQPQHF. The CDR3 coding sequence is TGTGCCAGCCGGGACAGGGCCTATAGCAATCAGCCCCAGCATTTT.

This chain uses TRBV5-1 with TRBJ1-5, with TRBD1 matching 7 bases. CDR1 and CDR2 (germline): SGHRS, YFSETQ. V trimming: 4 bases; J trimming: 1 base; junction bases outside the gene matches: 5. This CDR3 has 15 residues. CDR3 loop: CASSPTGSSNQPQHF. CDR3 coding DNA: TGCGCCAGCAGCCCGACAGGGTCCAGCAATCAGCCCCAGCATTTT.

The chain couples TRBV4-2 to TRBJ2-1; 9 nucleotides match TRBD2. The CDR3 runs 16 residues. The germline CDR1 and CDR2 sequences are LGHNA and YNFKEQ. The junction had 10 bases not matched to a gene; V was cut back by 3 bases and J by 7 bases. This CDR3 reads CASSQGSGGTGNEQFF. CDR3 DNA: TGTGCCAGCAGCCAGGGAAGCGGGGGGACGGGGAATGAGCAGTTCTTC.

This clone showed up just a few times. The chain employs TRBV28 and TRBJ1-5; tentative D call: TRBD1 (6 bases). Between the trimmed V and J ends, which lost 5 bases and 6 bases, there was a span of 14 bases. This CDR3 is 14 amino acids long. Germline V gene data show CDR1 as MDHEN and CDR2 as SYDVKM. The CDR3 DNA follows: TGTGCCAGCAGTGCGGCGGGGGCCGGTCAGCCCCAGCATTTT. Its protein product is CASSAAGAGQPQHF.

The chain links TRBV18 to TRBJ1-1, with D possibly being TRBD1 (5 bases). V was shortened by 3 bases and J by 6 bases, with 8 bases between the two germline ends. Germline CDR1 is KGHSH and CDR2 is LQKENI. This CDR3 spans 12 amino acids. In DNA form, the CDR3 reads TGTGCCAGCTCACCCGACAGTGCTGAAGCTTTCTTT. Its translation is CASSPDSAEAFF.

This chain connects TRBV6-5 to TRBJ1-1, with 8 bases identical to TRBD1. The CDR3 has 13 amino acids. Germline assignment: CDR1 MNHEY and CDR2 SVGAGI. The ends lost 8 bases at V and 10 bases at J; junction bases unmatched: 12. CDR3 nucleotide sequence: TGTGCCAGCGGATCTTGGACAGGGAGGGCAGCTTTCTTT. Its translation is CASGSWTGRAAFF.

This clone occurred once. The chain recombines TRBV6-5 with TRBJ1-4; no firm D call. CDR1 and CDR2 from the germline V gene are MNHEY and SVGAGI. The CDR3 length is 13 residues. V was cut by 6 bases and J by 13 bases, with 18 bases left in between. This chain's CDR3 is CASSSNQEIRLFF. The CDR3 DNA is TGTGCCAGCAGCTCCAACCAGGAAATAAGACTGTTTTTT.

DNA of the CDR3: TGTGCCAGCTCACTTTACGGGGTCTCTGGAAACACCATATATTTT. Residues: CASSLYGVSGNTIYF. The chain recombines TRBV18 with TRBJ1-3, with no clear D. This CDR3 contains 15 residues. Germline V gives CDR1 KGHSH, CDR2 LQKENI. V gave up 4 bases and J gave up 0 bases, with 10 bases separating them. The whole variable domain, remainder taken from reference TRBV18 and TRBJ1-3, is NAGVMQNPRHLVRRRGQEARLRCSPMKGHSHVYWYRQLPEEGLKFMVYLQKENIIDESGMPKERFSAEFPKEGPSILRIQQVVRGDSAAYFCASSLYGVSGNTIYFGEGSWLTVV.

This clone occurred a few times. The gene calls are TRBV27 and TRBJ1-1; TRBD1 matches 7 bases. This CDR3 is 14 amino acids long. CDR1 MNHEY and CDR2 SMNVEV come from the germline V gene (reference sequence). V was pared by 2 bases and J by 1 base, with 1 base of the junction left unmatched. The CDR3 sequence: CASSLQGENTEAFF. The DNA for the CDR3 is TGTGCCAGCAGTTTACAGGGGGAGAACACTGAAGCTTTCTTT.

The chain's CDR3 is CASSAGNRGTNEKLFF. CDR3 DNA: TGTGCCAGCAGCGCCGGGAACCGGGGGACTAATGAAAAACTGTTTTTT. V gene TRBV9 combines with J gene TRBJ1-4, with a weak D call TRBD1 (5 bases). V was trimmed by 3 bases and J by 2 bases, leaving 14 bases between them. This CDR3 is built from 16 residues. Per germline, CDR1 SGDLS and CDR2 YYNGEE.

The chain couples TRBV28 to TRBJ2-1; 8 bases agree with TRBD2. This CDR3 is 15 amino acids long. V lost 2 bases, J lost 9 bases, and 9 bases stayed unmatched. Germline CDR1 and CDR2: MDHEN and SYDVKM. The CDR3 loop reads CASSLVGGGGSEQFF. The CDR3 DNA follows: TGTGCCAGCAGTTTAGTCGGGGGGGGCGGGAGTGAGCAGTTCTTC.

V usage is TRBV18 and J usage is TRBJ1-2; weak D call: TRBD1 (5 bases). V gave up 4 bases and J gave up 4 bases, with 10 bases separating them. The CDR3 has 13 amino acids. The germline V gene has CDR1 KGHSH and CDR2 LQKENI. The CDR3 spells CASSQDSVYGYTF. For the CDR3, the DNA is TGTGCCAGCTCACAAGACAGTGTCTATGGCTACACCTTC.

The chain joins TRBV2 to TRBJ1-1; D is perhaps TRBD1 (6 bases). The CDR3 spans 14 residues. V lost 8 bases to trimming and J lost 5 bases, with 18 bases between them. Germline values: CDR1 SNHLY, CDR2 FYNNEI. The CDR3 region is CASAHLVGGTEAFF. In nucleotides, the CDR3 is TGTGCCAGCGCTCATCTGGTAGGGGGTACTGAAGCTTTCTTT.

The chain joins TRBV19 to TRBJ1-1; 7 nucleotides align to TRBD1. Germline values: CDR1 LNHDA, CDR2 SQIVND (reference sequence). V shed 4 bases and J 5 bases; nucleotides not matched to a gene: 7. This CDR3 has 14 residues. CDR3 DNA: TGTGCCAGTAGTACCCCAACAGGGGAGACTGAAGCTTTCTTT. Protein: CASSTPTGETEAFF.

The chain carries TRBV18 and TRBJ2-7, with a tentative D call TRBD1 (5 bases). The CDR3 has 13 residues. The V gene lost 6 bases and the J gene lost 6 bases, with 15 bases spanning the gap. Germline loops: CDR1 KGHSH, CDR2 LQKENI. CDR3 loop: CASSTSWGGEQYF. The CDR3 region has the DNA TGTGCCAGCTCGACGAGTTGGGGCGGCGAGCAGTACTTC.

The genes are TRBV15 and TRBJ1-5; tentative D call: TRBD1 (5 bases). The germline V and J ends were trimmed by 1 base and 4 bases, with 17 bases remaining between them. The germline CDR1 and CDR2 sequences are LNHNV and YYDKDF (reference sequence). The CDR3 is 17 amino acids. This chain's CDR3 is CATSRGGYTGRNQPQHF. The DNA for the CDR3 is TGTGCCACCAGCAGAGGGGGATATACAGGCCGTAATCAGCCCCAGCATTTT.

The chain couples TRBV27 to TRBJ1-1; TRBD1 aligns across 7 bases. The CDR3 consists of 16 residues. The V and J ends lost 4 bases and 4 bases, in that order; junction bases with no gene match: 12. Looked up from germline, CDR1 is MNHEY and CDR2 is SMNVEV (reference sequence). CDR3 in DNA: TGTGCCAGCAGTTCGACTCGACAGGGTGCTACCACTGAAGCTTTCTTT. Translation: CASSSTRQGATTEAFF.

This clone came up a few times. V and J are TRBV18 and TRBJ1-6; the D gene is possibly TRBD1 (5 bases). The V and J ends lost 2 bases and 8 bases respectively, with 7 bases between them. Germline V gene lookup returns CDR1 KGHSH and CDR2 LQKENI. This CDR3 region has 13 residues. The CDR3 loop reads CASSPGGDSPLHF. The CDR3 bases are TGTGCCAGCTCACCAGGGGGGGATTCACCCCTCCACTTT.

The chain is built from TRBV27 and TRBJ1-2; TRBD1 is a possible D gene (5 bases). V lost 3 bases, J lost 2 bases, and 13 bases lay in between. Per the germline V gene, CDR1 is MNHEY and CDR2 is SMNVEV (reference sequence). This CDR3 spans 15 amino acids. CDR3 nucleotides: TGTGCCAGCAGTTTGGGCAGGGAGGGAAACTATGGCTACACCTTC. Translation: CASSLGREGNYGYTF.

The chain couples TRBV6-5 to TRBJ1-5; TRBD1 agrees at 7 bases. J gave up 6 bases and V 4 bases, and 9 bases lay outside the gene matches. Germline assignment: CDR1 MNHEY and CDR2 SVGAGI. The CDR3 covers 15 residues. CDR3 coding DNA: TGTGCCAGCAGTTCTGGACAGGCAGGGGGTCAGCCCCAGCATTTT. Translating gives CASSSGQAGGQPQHF.

This rearrangement joins TRBV27 to TRBJ1-6, with D hard to call. The germline CDR1 and CDR2 sequences are MNHEY and SMNVEV (reference sequence). Trimming took 7 bases from V and 10 from J, leaving 17 bases between them. The CDR3 totals 14 residues. This CDR3 reads CASTLGGRRSPLHF. In DNA, the CDR3 is TGTGCCAGCACCCTGGGAGGTAGGAGATCACCCCTCCACTTT.